A selection of T cell receptor beta chains follows, all from one sample in a study of CD8+CD57+ T cells in acquired aplastic anemia. TCRdb redid the calling of the reads with MiXCR, one entry per CDR3 protein. The repertoire consists of approximately 180,000 distinct CDR3 sequences, with roughly 48% occurring once and the leading ten covering more than 0.95%. Sequencing input: sorted CD4+, CD8+, or CD8+CD57+ T cells (not recorded which) from PBMCs. Receptors originate from a human donor with aplastic anemia. Both conserved end residues are part of each CDR3. Each record gives: CDR3 length, V gene, D gene, J gene, clone size, CDR3 DNA, CDR3 protein. The D gene is left open where the match is weak. Size tells how often a clone was seen (once, few, many) or the class of an expanded clone, and some rows leave it out.

16	TRBV20-1	NA	TRBJ2-1	NA	TGCAGTGCTAGAATTCCGGCCACCGAGTCCTACAATGAGCAGTTCTTC	CSARIPATESYNEQFF
14	TRBV9	TRBD2	TRBJ2-1	NA	TGTGCCAGCGCCTCAGCGGGAAGGGGCAATGAGCAGTTCTTC	CASASAGRGNEQFF
13	TRBV13	NA	TRBJ2-3	NA	TGTGCCAGCAGCTTAGGCCCCGGGAGTACGCAGTATTTT	CASSLGPGSTQYF
15	TRBV5-1	TRBD2	TRBJ2-3	many	TGCGCCAGCATGACGCCGGGACTAGCGGGGGATACGCAGTATTTT	CASMTPGLAGDTQYF
17	TRBV7-2	TRBD2	TRBJ2-5	many	TGTGCCAGCAGCTTATTCTGGCGGGGGGGATCGCGAGAGACCCAGTACTTC	CASSLFWRGGSRETQYF
14	TRBV2	NA	TRBJ2-7	NA	TGTGCCGGGAAACGGACTTACTTAAACTACGAGCAGTACTTC	CAGKRTYLNYEQYF
13	TRBV5-1	NA	TRBJ1-4	many	TGCGCCAGCAGCTCGGAGGGGGGAGAAAAACTGTTTTTT	CASSSEGGEKLFF
13	TRBV20-1	TRBD1	TRBJ1-1	many	TGCAGTGCCCCACAGGGGGTAGGGACTGAAGCTTTCTTT	CSAPQGVGTEAFF
14	TRBV20-1	NA	TRBJ2-5	NA	TGCAGTGCCACAAATATAGTATATGGAGAGACCCAGTACTTC	CSATNIVYGETQYF
15	TRBV20-1	TRBD1	TRBJ2-7	NA	TGCAGTGCTCAGACCCGGGACAGGGGAGGAAGCGAGCAGTACTTC	CSAQTRDRGGSEQYF
11	TRBV7-9	TRBD1	TRBJ2-1	NA	TGTGCCAGCAGCCAAGGACAGGCGCAGTTCTTC	CASSQGQAQFF
17	TRBV5-6	TRBD1	TRBJ2-3	many	TGTGCCAGCAGCCCGATCGACAGGGAGCCTGGCACAGATACGCAGTATTTT	CASSPIDREPGTDTQYF
15	TRBV9	NA	TRBJ1-2	many	TGTGCCAGCAGCGTAGGGATGGGGGCTAACTATGGCTACACCTTC	CASSVGMGANYGYTF
15	TRBV7-6	TRBD1	TRBJ1-1	many	TGTGCCAGCAGCTTAATGCAGGGGGCCTCGACTGAAGCTTTCTTT	CASSLMQGASTEAFF
15	TRBV12-3/TRBV12-4	TRBD1	TRBJ1-4	NA	TGTGCCAGCAGTTTCCCCGGACAGGGTGGTGAAAAACTGTTTTTT	CASSFPGQGGEKLFF
20	TRBV10-3	NA	TRBJ2-7	NA	TGTGCCATCAGAGCTGATCGGGACAGGGGGTGGACTAGCGGAGATTACGAGCAGTACTTC	CAIRADRDRGWTSGDYEQYF
15	TRBV24-1	NA	TRBJ2-7	NA	TGTGCCACCAGTGAAACCGGGACCGCGGCCTACGAGCAGTACTTC	CATSETGTAAYEQYF
13	TRBV29-1	TRBD2	TRBJ2-5	once	TGCAGCGGGGGGACTAGCGGGAGGGAGACCCAGTACTTC	CSGGTSGRETQYF
17	TRBV5-1	TRBD1	TRBJ2-7	NA	TGCGCCAGCAGCCCAGGTACAAGGACAGGGGTATACTACGAGCAGTACTTC	CASSPGTRTGVYYEQYF
14	TRBV7-3	TRBD2	TRBJ2-7	many	TGTGCCAGCAGCTTAAGCGGGGGGGCGGGCGAGCAGTACTTC	CASSLSGGAGEQYF
15	TRBV19	NA	TRBJ2-1	NA	TGTGCCAGTAGTATGCCCGCGGGGCTATCCAATGAGCAGTTCTTC	CASSMPAGLSNEQFF
18	TRBV9	TRBD2	TRBJ2-5	many	TGTGCCAGCAACAACGCGGTAGCGGGGGGCACCACCCAAGAGACCCAGTACTTC	CASNNAVAGGTTQETQYF
14	TRBV20-1	NA	TRBJ1-6	many	TGCAGTGCCGGGATGACGACAGGACCTTCACCCCTCCACTTT	CSAGMTTGPSPLHF